This T cell receptor beta chain was sequenced for a study of T cell repertoires in cytomegalovirus infection. Across the study: Both recently identified HLA-C-restricted and well-studied HLA-B-restricted CMV epitopes were used in the study. Both a matching HLA type and CMV infection were indicated by public TCR beta signatures. Regarding the study as a whole: The study identified carriers of CMV plus the relevant HLA from cumulative public TCR beta family frequency. HLA-C-restricted, CMV-specific TCR beta clonotypes were dominant ex vivo.

Comments on this clonotype: The antigen is undetermined.

Each CDR3 protein gets one entry after TCRdb re-called the reads with MiXCR. Among 650,000 to 850,000 distinct CDR3 sequences, roughly 29% were seen once, and the ten largest hold around 14%. This CDR3 is built from 17 residues. In germline, CDR1 is MNHEY, CDR2 SMNVEV (reference sequence). The V and J ends lost 3 bases and 1 base respectively, with 17 bases between them. The TCR was taken from a human donor in good health (CMV status not recorded). Some clones in this sample may be carry-over from other donors' samples. Sequenced here: cultured CD8+ T cells from PBMCs, sampled from culture after CMV antigen stimulation. The rearrangement joins TRBV27 to TRBJ2-3; weak D call: TRBD1 (5 bases). CDR3 bases: TGTGCCAGCAGTTTCGCATCCAGGGAAAGGGGCACAGATACGCAGTATTTT. Its translation: CASSFASRERGTDTQYF.